Below, 17 T cell receptor beta chains from the same sample are listed, as sequenced in a study of human T cells and chemical hapten exposure. Time point in this sample: patch test 1, 2 weeks after DPC sensitization. The treatment denotes: therapeutic diphenylcyclopropenone sensitization with weekly scalp DPC. TCRdb analysed the RACE reads with MiXCR anew, one entry per CDR3 protein. The data hold roughly 160,000 distinct CDR3 sequences, with roughly 15% observed a single time. Sequencing was performed on whole blood, taken in connection with sensitization to the hapten diphenylcyclopropenone (DPC). The receptor set was obtained from a woman younger than 45 with alopecia areata. Some clones in this sample may be carry-over from other donors' samples.

The V gene is TRBV12-3 or TRBV12-4, the J gene TRBJ2-3, with TRBD1 identical over 9 bases. Trimming cost V 3 bases and J 4 bases; bases outside gene matches: 5. The CDR3 is 15 residues long. The CDR3 bases are TGTGCCAGCAGTTTCCTGGACAGGGGATCAGATACGCAGTATTTT. It translates to CASSFLDRGSDTQYF.

The V gene is TRBV28, the J gene TRBJ1-5; 7 nucleotides align to TRBD1. V shed 10 bases, J shed 6 bases, and the junction held 6 bases outside the gene matches. From germline, CDR1 is MDHEN and CDR2 SYDVKM. This CDR3 is built from 12 residues. This CDR3 reads CATVTGVQPQHF. In nucleotides, the CDR3 is TGTGCCACCGTTACAGGGGTTCAGCCCCAGCATTTT.

This clonotype was picked up a small number of times. V and J are TRBV27 and TRBJ1-1, with D tentatively TRBD1 (6 bases). Germline V gives CDR1 MNHEY, CDR2 SMNVEV (reference sequence). The CDR3 has 15 residues. V shed 6 bases and J shed 4 bases, with 18 bases lying between them. The CDR3 nucleotides read TGTGCCAGCAGCCCGCTAGGGGGGCCCGGCACTGAAGCTTTCTTT. This gives the protein CASSPLGGPGTEAFF.

This clonotype was detected many times. The chain joins TRBV5-5 to TRBJ2-7; D may be TRBD2 (5 bases). Between the trimmed V and J ends, which lost 4 bases and 9 bases, there was a span of 14 bases. The germline gives CDR1 SGHKS, CDR2 YYEKEE (reference sequence). The CDR3 runs to 12 residues. The CDR3 protein is CASSPAERRQYF. CDR3 DNA: TGTGCCAGCAGCCCAGCGGAGCGTCGGCAGTACTTC.

The chain has TRBV7-9 and TRBJ1-2, with D maybe TRBD1 (6 bases). The V end lost 5 bases, the J end lost 2 bases, and 15 bases lay between the germline ends. There are 15 residues in the CDR3. CDR1 is SEHNR, CDR2 FQNEAQ, per germline (reference sequence). The CDR3: CASSPGQSKNYGYTF. The CDR3 DNA sequence: TGTGCCAGCAGCCCTGGACAGAGCAAAAACTATGGCTACACCTTC.

This clonotype was counted at least ten times. The gene calls are TRBV9 and TRBJ1-6; D unresolved. Germline V gene data show CDR1 as SGDLS and CDR2 as YYNGEE. With 2 bases removed from V and 7 bases from J, the gap between germline ends came to 4 bases. The CDR3 length is 12 residues. This chain's CDR3 is CASSVNNSPLHF. In nucleotides, the CDR3 is TGTGCCAGCAGCGTTAACAATTCACCCCTCCACTTT.

This clonotype came up many times. V and J are TRBV12-3 or TRBV12-4 and TRBJ2-2; D may be TRBD1 (5 bases). CDR3 length equals 13 residues. V gave up 3 bases and J gave up 11 bases, with 13 bases separating them. Written as DNA, the CDR3 is TGTGCCAGCAGTTTGGGGCCGGGTCGAGAGCTGTTTTTT. Translated: CASSLGPGRELFF.

This clonotype has a single count. The gene calls are TRBV2 and TRBJ2-7; 7 nucleotides align to TRBD1. V dropped 6 bases and J dropped 1; count of bases not matched to a gene: 3. This CDR3 region has 13 residues. The germline V gene encodes CDR1 SNHLY and CDR2 FYNNEI. The CDR3 coding sequence is TGTGCCAGCAGGAGGGGACAGTCCTACGAGCAGTACTTC. Its translation is CASRRGQSYEQYF.

This clonotype was counted between two and nine times. This chain connects TRBV3-2 to TRBJ2-1; the table assigns TRBD2, which was not confirmed against the DNA. TRBV3-2 is reported as a pseudogene. CDR3 length equals 21 residues. CDR3: CASSQDKTSGTKIRSYNEQFF. In DNA, the CDR3 is TGTGCCAGCAGCCAAGATAAGACTAGCGGAACAAAGATCAGATCCTACAATGAGCAGTTCTTC.

The chain combines TRBV12-3 or TRBV12-4 with TRBJ2-7, with a possible D match to TRBD1 (6 bases). The CDR3 contains 13 residues. Trimming stripped 5 bases from V and 4 bases from J, with 12 bases between. This CDR3 is CASSVGRGYEQYF. The CDR3 DNA follows: TGTGCCAGCAGTGTTGGCAGGGGTTACGAGCAGTACTTC.

This clonotype has just a few counts. One end of the junction varies from germline; a read error may be responsible. The gene calls are TRBV3-1 and TRBJ1-2; D possibly corresponds to TRBD1 (5 bases). Germline CDR1 and CDR2: LGHDT and YNNKEL (reference sequence). The CDR3 runs to 10 residues. The CDR3: CASSQGTFSF. As DNA, the CDR3 is TGTGCCAGCAGCCAAGGGACATTCTCCTTC.

This clonotype was picked up a small number of times. V and J are TRBV24-1 and TRBJ1-5; the D is unclear. V shed 5 bases and J shed 7 bases, with 11 bases lying between them. The CDR3 totals 13 residues. Germline V gives CDR1 KGHDR, CDR2 SFDVKD. The CDR3 sequence is CATSGPAGQPQHF. The CDR3 DNA is TGTGCCACCAGTGGTCCCGCTGGGCAGCCCCAGCATTTT.

This clonotype was seen more than once but under ten times. The chain employs TRBV7-6 and TRBJ2-2, with no clear D. The germline gives CDR1 SGHVS, CDR2 FNYEAQ. The CDR3 extends over 15 amino acids. Trimming removed 1 base from V and 1 base from J, with 7 bases in between. The CDR3 sequence: CASSLDAGNTGELFF. CDR3 bases: TGTGCCAGCAGCTTAGATGCAGGGAACACCGGGGAGCTGTTTTTT.

The V and J genes are TRBV6-2 or TRBV6-3 and TRBJ2-1; 7 positions agree with TRBD2. In germline, CDR1 is MNHEY, CDR2 SVGEGT. CDR3 size: 15 residues. V trimming: 5 bases; J trimming: 7 bases; junction bases outside the gene matches: 11. The CDR3 loop is CASSLSGPYRNEQFF. DNA for the CDR3: TGTGCCAGCAGTCTTAGCGGGCCCTACAGAAATGAGCAGTTCTTC.

The chain's CDR3 is CASRRGTSGPQETQYF. CDR3 DNA sequence: TGTGCCAGCAGGCGGGGAACTAGCGGGCCACAAGAGACCCAGTACTTC. V and J are TRBV7-2 and TRBJ2-5, with 9 bases lining up with TRBD2. The CDR3 covers 16 residues. CDR1 is SGHTA and CDR2 is FQGNSA in the germline V gene. The J segment lost 2 bases and the V segment lost 6 bases, leaving 10 bases of the junction unmatched.

This sequence joins TRBV4-1 and TRBJ2-7; 7 bases are a match to TRBD1. Trimming removed 1 base from V and 0 bases from J; junction bases left unmatched: 6. CDR3 length: 16 amino acids. Germline CDR1 MGHRA, CDR2 YSYEKL. The CDR3 region has the DNA TGCGCCAGCAGCCAAGCCCCGGACAGGTCCTCCTACGAGCAGTACTTC. It codes for CASSQAPDRSSYEQYF.

The chain links TRBV28 to TRBJ2-7; D uncertain. The CDR3 length is 12 residues. CDR1 is MDHEN and CDR2 is SYDVKM in the germline V gene. Trimming shortened V by 2 bases and J by 6 bases, and 8 bases separated the two germline ends. The CDR3 sequence is CASSLRLSEQYF. Written as DNA, the CDR3 is TGTGCCAGCAGTTTACGATTAAGCGAGCAGTACTTC.